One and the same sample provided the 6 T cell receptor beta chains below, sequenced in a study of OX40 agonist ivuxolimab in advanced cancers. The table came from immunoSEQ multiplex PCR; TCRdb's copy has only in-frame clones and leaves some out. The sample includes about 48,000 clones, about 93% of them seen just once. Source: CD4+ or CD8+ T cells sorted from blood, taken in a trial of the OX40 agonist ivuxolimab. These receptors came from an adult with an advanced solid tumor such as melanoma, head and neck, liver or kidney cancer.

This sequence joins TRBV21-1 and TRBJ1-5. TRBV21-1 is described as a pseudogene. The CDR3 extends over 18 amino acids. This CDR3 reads CASSNGPPGQHSNQPQHF. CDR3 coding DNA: TGTGCCAGCAGCAATGGACCCCCCGGTCAGCATAGCAATCAGCCCCAGCATTTT.

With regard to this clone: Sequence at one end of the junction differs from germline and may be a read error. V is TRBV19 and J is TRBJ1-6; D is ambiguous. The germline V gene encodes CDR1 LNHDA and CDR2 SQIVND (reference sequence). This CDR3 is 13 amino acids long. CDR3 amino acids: CASSLEVEAPLHF. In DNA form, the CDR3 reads TGTGCCAGTAGTCTAGAGGTTGAGGCGCCCCTCCACTTT.

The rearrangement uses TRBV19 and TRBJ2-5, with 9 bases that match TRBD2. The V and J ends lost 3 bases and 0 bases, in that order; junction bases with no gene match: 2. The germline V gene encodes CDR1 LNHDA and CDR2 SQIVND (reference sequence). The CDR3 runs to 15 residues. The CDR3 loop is CASSMSGGYQETQYF. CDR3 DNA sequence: TGTGCCAGTAGTATGAGCGGGGGGTACCAAGAGACCCAGTACTTC.

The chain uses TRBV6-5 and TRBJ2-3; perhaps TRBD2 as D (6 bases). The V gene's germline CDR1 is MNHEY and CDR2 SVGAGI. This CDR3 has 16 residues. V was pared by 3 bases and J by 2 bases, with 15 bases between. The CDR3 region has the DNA TGTGCCAGCAGTTATAGTACCGGGAGCTACACAGATACGCAGTATTTT. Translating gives CASSYSTGSYTDTQYF.

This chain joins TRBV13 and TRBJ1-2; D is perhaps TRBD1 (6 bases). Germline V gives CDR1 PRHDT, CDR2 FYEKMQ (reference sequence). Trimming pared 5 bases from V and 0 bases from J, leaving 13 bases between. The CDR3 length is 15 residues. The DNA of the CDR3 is TGTGCCAGCAGCCCCGGGGGGGCCACTAACTATGGCTACACCTTC. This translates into CASSPGGATNYGYTF.

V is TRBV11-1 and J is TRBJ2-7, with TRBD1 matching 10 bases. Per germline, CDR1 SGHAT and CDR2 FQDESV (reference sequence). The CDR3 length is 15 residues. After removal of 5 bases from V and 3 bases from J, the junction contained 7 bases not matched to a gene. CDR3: CASSPVTGGDYEQYF. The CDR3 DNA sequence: TGTGCCAGCAGCCCAGTGACAGGGGGCGACTACGAGCAGTACTTC. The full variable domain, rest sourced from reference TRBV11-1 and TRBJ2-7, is EAEVAQSPRYKITEKSQAVAFWCDPISGHATLYWYRQILGQGPELLVQFQDESVVDDSQLPKDRFSAERLKGVDSTLKIQPAELGDSAMYLCASSPVTGGDYEQYFGPGTRLTVT.